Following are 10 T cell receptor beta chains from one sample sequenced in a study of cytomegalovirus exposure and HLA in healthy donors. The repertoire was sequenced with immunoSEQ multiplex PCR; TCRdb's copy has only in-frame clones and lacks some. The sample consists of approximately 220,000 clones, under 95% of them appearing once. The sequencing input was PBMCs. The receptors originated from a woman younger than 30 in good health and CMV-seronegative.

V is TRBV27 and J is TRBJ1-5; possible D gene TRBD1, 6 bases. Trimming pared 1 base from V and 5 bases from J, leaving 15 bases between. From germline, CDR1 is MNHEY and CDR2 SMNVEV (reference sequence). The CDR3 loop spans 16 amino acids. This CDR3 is CASSLYRDAWDQPQHF. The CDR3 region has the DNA TGTGCCAGCAGTTTATACAGGGACGCTTGGGATCAGCCCCAGCATTTT.

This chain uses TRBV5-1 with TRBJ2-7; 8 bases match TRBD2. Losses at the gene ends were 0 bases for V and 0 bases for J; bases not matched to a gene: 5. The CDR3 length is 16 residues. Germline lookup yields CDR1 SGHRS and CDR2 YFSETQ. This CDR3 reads CASSLGGTSTSYEQYF. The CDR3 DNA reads TGCGCCAGCAGCTTGGGGGGGACTAGTACCTCCTACGAGCAGTACTTC.

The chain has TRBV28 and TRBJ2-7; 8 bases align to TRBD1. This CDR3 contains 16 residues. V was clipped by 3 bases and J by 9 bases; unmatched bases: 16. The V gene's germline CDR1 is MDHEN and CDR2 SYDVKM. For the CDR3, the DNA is TGTGCCAGCAGTTTCGCAGGGCAGGGGGCATGGGCCGGGCAGTACTTC. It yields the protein CASSFAGQGAWAGQYF. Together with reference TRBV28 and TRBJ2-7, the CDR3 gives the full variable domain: DVKVTQSSRYLVKRTGEKVFLECVQDMDHENMFWYRQDPGLGLRLIYFSYDVKMKEKGDIPEGYSVSREKKERFSLILESASTNQTSMYLCASSFAGQGAWAGQYFGPGTRLTVT.

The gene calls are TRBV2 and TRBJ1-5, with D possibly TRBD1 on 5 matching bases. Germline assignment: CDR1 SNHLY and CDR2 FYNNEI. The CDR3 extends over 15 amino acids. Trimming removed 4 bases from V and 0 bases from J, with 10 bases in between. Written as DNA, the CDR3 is TGTGCCAGCAGTGTGGGGGGGTATAGCAATCAGCCCCAGCATTTT. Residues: CASSVGGYSNQPQHF.

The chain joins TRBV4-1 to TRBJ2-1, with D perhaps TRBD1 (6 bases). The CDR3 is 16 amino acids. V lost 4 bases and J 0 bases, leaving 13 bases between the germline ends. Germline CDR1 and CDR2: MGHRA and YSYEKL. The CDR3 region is CASSRGTGISYNEQFF. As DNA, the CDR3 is TGCGCCAGCAGCCGGGGAACAGGGATCTCCTACAATGAGCAGTTCTTC.

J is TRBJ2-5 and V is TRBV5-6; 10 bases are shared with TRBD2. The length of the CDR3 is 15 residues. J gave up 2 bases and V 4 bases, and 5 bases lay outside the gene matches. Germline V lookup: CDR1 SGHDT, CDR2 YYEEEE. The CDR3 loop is CASSNGLAVQETQYF. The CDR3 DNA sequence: TGTGCCAGCAGCAACGGACTAGCGGTTCAAGAGACCCAGTACTTC.

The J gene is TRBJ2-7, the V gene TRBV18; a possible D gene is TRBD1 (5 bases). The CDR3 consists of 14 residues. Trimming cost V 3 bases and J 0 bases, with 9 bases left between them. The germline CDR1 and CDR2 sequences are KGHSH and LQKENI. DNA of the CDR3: TGTGCCAGCTCACCGGCAGGGCCCTCCTACGAGCAGTACTTC. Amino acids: CASSPAGPSYEQYF.

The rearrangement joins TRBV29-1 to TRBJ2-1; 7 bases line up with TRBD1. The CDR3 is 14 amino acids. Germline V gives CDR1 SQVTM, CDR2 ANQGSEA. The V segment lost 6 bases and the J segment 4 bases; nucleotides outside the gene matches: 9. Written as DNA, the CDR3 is TGCAGCGTCCACACCCGGGACAGATACAATGAGCAGTTCTTC. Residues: CSVHTRDRYNEQFF.

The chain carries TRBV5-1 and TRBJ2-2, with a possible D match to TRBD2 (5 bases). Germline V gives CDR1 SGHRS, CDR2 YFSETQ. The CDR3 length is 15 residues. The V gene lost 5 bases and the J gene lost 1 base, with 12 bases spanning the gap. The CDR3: CASSSTIVNTGELFF. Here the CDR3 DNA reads TGCGCCAGCAGTTCGACTATCGTGAACACCGGGGAGCTGTTTTTT.

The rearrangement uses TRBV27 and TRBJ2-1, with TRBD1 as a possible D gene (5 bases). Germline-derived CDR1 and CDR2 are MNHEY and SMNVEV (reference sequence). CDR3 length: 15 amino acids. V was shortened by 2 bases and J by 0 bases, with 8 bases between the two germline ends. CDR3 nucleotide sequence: TGTGCCAGCAGTTTAGGGGCCTACTCCTACAATGAGCAGTTCTTC. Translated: CASSLGAYSYNEQFF.